Below are 3 T cell receptor beta chains sequenced from a single sample in a study of cytomegalovirus exposure and HLA in healthy donors. 60 Vbeta and 13 Jbeta primers were used in PCR. Assay: immunoSEQ multiplex PCR; the TCRdb copy retains only in-frame clones and omits some. The profile covers 180,000 or so clones, with 80% appearing a single time and under 2% taken by the ten largest. Specimen: PBMCs. The origin of the receptors is a woman in her 30s in good health and CMV-seronegative.

This clone has more than one count but fewer than ten. The rearrangement uses TRBV7-2 and TRBJ2-5; D call uncertain. Trimming pared 5 bases from V and 5 bases from J, leaving 6 bases between. CDR3 length: 11 residues. Germline lookup yields CDR1 SGHTA and CDR2 FQGNSA. The chain's CDR3 is CASSPSETQYF. CDR3 nucleotides: TGTGCCAGCAGCCCCTCGGAGACCCAGTACTTC.

The chain has TRBV9 and TRBJ1-4, with TRBD1 as a possible D gene (5 bases). V was cut by 4 bases and J by 8 bases, with 12 bases left in between. CDR3 length: 13 amino acids. Germline V gives CDR1 SGDLS, CDR2 YYNGEE. The CDR3 sequence: CASSYGGGEKLFF. CDR3 bases: TGTGCCAGCAGCTACGGGGGTGGGGAAAAACTGTTTTTT.

The V call is TRBV5-1, the J call TRBJ1-5; D may be TRBD1 (5 bases). Trimming took 4 bases from V and 7 from J, leaving 15 bases between them. Germline V lookup: CDR1 SGHRS, CDR2 YFSETQ. The CDR3 has 14 residues. CDR3 nucleotides: TGCGCCAGCAGCCCAGACCAGGGTGCCCAGCCCCAGCATTTT. Amino acids: CASSPDQGAQPQHF.